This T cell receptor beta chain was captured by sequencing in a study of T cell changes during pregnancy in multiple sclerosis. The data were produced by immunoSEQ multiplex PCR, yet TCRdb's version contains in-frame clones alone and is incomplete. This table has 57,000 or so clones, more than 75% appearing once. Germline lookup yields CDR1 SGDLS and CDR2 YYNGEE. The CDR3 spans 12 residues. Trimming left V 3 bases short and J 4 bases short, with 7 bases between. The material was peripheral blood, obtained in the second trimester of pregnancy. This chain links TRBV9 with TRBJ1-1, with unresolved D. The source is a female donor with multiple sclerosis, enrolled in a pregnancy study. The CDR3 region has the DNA TGTGCCAGCAGCGCGGTCCTCACTGAAGCTTTCTTT. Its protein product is CASSAVLTEAFF.